The 29 T cell receptor beta chains reported below all come from one sample, sequenced in a study of regulatory T cells in long-lasting Graves disease. Library construction for TCR beta used iRepertoire HTBI primers and Arm-PCR of CDR3 regions. In TCRdb, the multiplex PCR reads were re-called with MiXCR into one record per CDR3 protein. The sample consists of 350,000 to 450,000 distinct CDR3 sequences, roughly 15% of them appearing once. The time point: newly diagnosed GD, antithyroid drugs for less than 3 months. PBMCs provided the RNA from which the TCR library was made. The sample was also reused in another study, on T cells in Graves' hyperthyroidism and ophthalmopathy.

The source was peripheral blood mononuclear cells (PBMCs), collected at new diagnosis, from a patient treated with antithyroid drugs. The receptors derive from a woman aged 35 to 49 with Graves disease.

The rearrangement joins TRBV11-3 to TRBJ1-4; no reliable D call. V gave up 8 bases and J gave up 8 bases, with 15 bases separating them. Germline CDR1 and CDR2: SGHNT and YENEEA. The CDR3 length is 13 residues. The CDR3 coding sequence is TGTGCCAGCGGCCGAACCACTACGGAAAAACTGTTTTTT. Amino acid sequence: CASGRTTTEKLFF.

The chain recombines TRBV29-1 with TRBJ2-3; D not certain. The CDR3 sequence is 11 residues long. Germline loops: CDR1 SQVTM, CDR2 ANQGSEA. Trimming stripped 3 bases from V and 7 bases from J, with 8 bases between. The DNA for the CDR3 is TGCAGCGTTGACCTAGAATATACGCAGTATTTT. The encoded protein is CSVDLEYTQYF.

This clonotype has a count of ten or more. The CDR3 DNA is TGTGCCAGCAGTTACTGGCAAACCATTCAGTACTTC. Residues: CASSYWQTIQYF. The V call is TRBV6-2 or TRBV6-3, the J call TRBJ2-4; D not certain. This CDR3 has 12 residues. The V end was cut by 1 base, the J end by 9 bases, with 7 bases between. Germline V gene sequence: CDR1 MNHEY, CDR2 SVGEGT.

V gene TRBV20-1 combines with J gene TRBJ1-1; D uncertain. V was trimmed by 2 bases and J by 6 bases, leaving 7 bases between them. Per the germline V gene, CDR1 is DFQATT and CDR2 is SNEGSKA (reference sequence). This CDR3 is built from 11 residues. The CDR3 here is CSARHRAEAFF. The CDR3 nucleotides are TGCAGTGCTAGACACCGCGCTGAAGCTTTCTTT.

This clonotype was detected many times. The chain employs TRBV6-5 and TRBJ2-3; no definite D call. The V end was cut by 0 bases, the J end by 4 bases, with 14 bases between. Germline assignment: CDR1 MNHEY and CDR2 SVGAGI. The CDR3 runs to 16 residues. CDR3 residues: CASSYSAPRHSDTQYF. As DNA, the CDR3 is TGTGCCAGCAGTTACTCTGCCCCAAGACACTCAGATACGCAGTATTTT.

This clonotype was recorded at least ten times. The chain has TRBV11-2 and TRBJ2-3, with D unresolved. V lost 5 bases, J lost 1 base, and 7 bases lay in between. The germline V gene encodes CDR1 SGHAT and CDR2 FQNNGV. The CDR3 runs 13 residues. Here the CDR3 DNA reads TGTGCCAGCAGCCTTTCCGGCACAGATACGCAGTATTTT. Translation gives CASSLSGTDTQYF. Full variable domain (outside the CDR3, taken from reference TRBV11-2 and TRBJ2-3): EAGVAQSPRYKIIEKRQSVAFWCNPISGHATLYWYQQILGQGPKLLIQFQNNGVVDDSQLPKDRFSAERLKGVDSTLKIQPAKLEDSAVYLCASSLSGTDTQYFGPGTRLTVL.

V usage is TRBV5-1 and J usage is TRBJ2-5; TRBD1 or TRBD2 may be the D gene (6 bases each). In germline, CDR1 is SGHRS, CDR2 YFSETQ. Trimming removed 1 base from V and 3 bases from J, with 16 bases in between. CDR3 size: 16 residues. The CDR3 loop reads CASSLTGAGLEETQYF. CDR3 nucleotides: TGCGCCAGCAGCTTGACGGGGGCAGGGTTAGAAGAGACCCAGTACTTC. The complete variable domain, with remaining parts taken from reference TRBV5-1 and TRBJ2-5, reads KAGVTQTPRYLIKTRGQQVTLSCSPISGHRSVSWYQQTPGQGLQFLFEYFSETQRNKGNFPGRFSGRQFSNSRSEMNVSTLELGDSALYLCASSLTGAGLEETQYFGPGTRLLVL.

Ten or more counts support this clonotype. The chain is built from TRBV11-2 and TRBJ2-1; 10 nucleotides align to TRBD2. The CDR3 contains 16 residues. The J segment lost 10 bases and the V segment lost 0 bases, leaving 9 bases of the junction unmatched. Germline V gives CDR1 SGHAT, CDR2 FQNNGV. The CDR3: CASSLEGLAGVGEQFF. DNA of the CDR3: TGTGCCAGCAGCTTAGAAGGGCTAGCGGGAGTTGGCGAGCAGTTCTTC.

Many counts were recorded for this clonotype. The chain has TRBV7-8 and TRBJ2-1; 10 nucleotides line up with TRBD2. Looked up from germline, CDR1 is SGHVS and CDR2 is FQNEAQ. V lost 2 bases and J lost 2; bases outside the gene matches: 3. The CDR3 spans 16 residues. CDR3 sequence: CASSLSLAGAYNEQFF. In DNA, the CDR3 is TGTGCCAGCAGCTTATCGCTAGCGGGAGCCTACAATGAGCAGTTCTTC.

This clonotype appeared many times. This chain joins TRBV3-1 and TRBJ1-1, with D unresolved. Germline V gene lookup returns CDR1 LGHDT and CDR2 YNNKEL (reference sequence). The V end lost 1 base, the J end lost 1 base, and 4 bases lay between the germline ends. The CDR3 loop spans 13 amino acids. The CDR3 protein is CASSQGGNTEAFF. Written as DNA, the CDR3 is TGTGCCAGCAGCCAAGGGGGGAACACTGAAGCTTTCTTT.

This clonotype appeared many times. This chain connects TRBV11-1 to TRBJ2-3, with 11 positions matching TRBD1. J lost 5 bases, V lost 5 bases, and 6 bases had no gene match. From germline, CDR1 is SGHAT and CDR2 FQDESV (reference sequence). This CDR3 region has 15 residues. CDR3: CASSGDRGFEDTQYF. CDR3 DNA: TGTGCCAGCAGCGGGGACAGGGGGTTCGAAGATACGCAGTATTTT.

This clonotype was counted ten times or more. The V gene is TRBV7-2, the J gene TRBJ2-7, with D maybe TRBD2 (6 bases). There are 17 residues in the CDR3. Germline V gene data show CDR1 as SGHTA and CDR2 as FQGNSA. Trimming removed 3 bases at V and 1 base at J, with 19 bases between. Here the CDR3 reads CASSLGSWGERSYEQYF. The CDR3 DNA follows: TGTGCCAGCAGCTTGGGTTCGTGGGGGGAGAGATCCTACGAGCAGTACTTC.

The chain links TRBV27 to TRBJ1-4, with TRBD1 identical over 7 bases. The CDR3 has 14 residues. Trimming took 6 bases from V and 10 from J; bases not matched to a gene: 11. CDR1 is MNHEY, CDR2 SMNVEV, per germline (reference sequence). CDR3 in amino acids: CASSVGRGQGKLFF. The CDR3 DNA follows: TGTGCCAGCAGCGTCGGAAGGGGGCAGGGAAAACTGTTTTTT.

This clonotype has ten or more counts. V is TRBV2 and J is TRBJ2-3, with a possible D match to TRBD2 (5 bases). With 5 bases removed from V and 0 bases from J, the gap between germline ends came to 9 bases. Germline-derived CDR1 and CDR2 are SNHLY and FYNNEI. This CDR3 contains 14 residues. The CDR3 coding sequence is TGTGCCAGCAGTCGACTACCTAGCACAGATACGCAGTATTTT. Encoded protein: CASSRLPSTDTQYF. The entire variable domain, with the rest obtained from reference TRBV2 and TRBJ2-3, is as follows: EPEVTQTPSHQVTQMGQEVILRCVPISNHLYFYWYRQILGQKVEFLVSFYNNEISEKSEIFDDQFSVERPDGSNFTLKIRSTKLEDSAMYFCASSRLPSTDTQYFGPGTRLTVL.

This clonotype has ten or more counts. The chain joins TRBV2 to TRBJ2-5, with 10 bases aligning to TRBD1. V was clipped by 8 bases and J by 4 bases; unmatched bases: 10. The CDR3 covers 15 residues. CDR1 and CDR2 from the germline V gene are SNHLY and FYNNEI. The CDR3 DNA follows: TGTGCCAGCGGGGCGACAGGGGGCGGGGGAGAGACCCAGTACTTC. This gives the protein CASGATGGGGETQYF. Looking up the rest from reference TRBV2 and TRBJ2-5 gives the full variable domain: EPEVTQTPSHQVTQMGQEVILRCVPISNHLYFYWYRQILGQKVEFLVSFYNNEISEKSEIFDDQFSVERPDGSNFTLKIRSTKLEDSAMYFCASGATGGGGETQYFGPGTRLLVL.

This clonotype was seen only a few times. The chain carries TRBV6-2 or TRBV6-3 and TRBJ2-1; D is perhaps TRBD2 (5 bases). The CDR3 contains 15 residues. The germline V and J ends were trimmed by 0 bases and 2 bases, with 8 bases remaining between them. CDR1 is MNHEY and CDR2 is SVGEGT in the germline V gene. The CDR3 DNA sequence: TGTGCCAGCAGTTACTCCCCCGGGACCTACAATGAGCAGTTCTTC. Amino acid sequence: CASSYSPGTYNEQFF.

The chain recombines TRBV27 with TRBJ2-1, with D perhaps TRBD2 (5 bases). CDR1 is MNHEY and CDR2 is SMNVEV in the germline V gene (reference sequence). Trimming took off 11 bases at V and 3 bases at J, with 8 bases between the two ends. This CDR3 is built from 11 residues. CDR3 loop: CAARGYNEQFF. The CDR3 DNA sequence: TGTGCCGCCCGGGGCTACAATGAGCAGTTCTTC.

The chain carries TRBV7-9 and TRBJ1-6; no reliable D call. V was cut by 4 bases and J by 7 bases, with 17 bases left in between. Germline V lookup: CDR1 SEHNR, CDR2 FQNEAQ (reference sequence). This CDR3 has 16 amino acids. The CDR3 coding sequence is TGTGCCAGCAGCTACTCCGCGTACTCGGGAAATTCACCCCTCCACTTT. The encoded protein is CASSYSAYSGNSPLHF. Filled out from reference TRBV7-9 and TRBJ1-6, the complete variable domain reads DTGVSQNPRHKITKRGQNVTFRCDPISEHNRLYWYRQTLGQGPEFLTYFQNEAQLEKSRLLSDRFSAERPKGSFSTLEIQRTEQGDSAMYLCASSYSAYSGNSPLHFGNGTRLTVT.

This clonotype has only one observation. The chain employs TRBV7-9 and TRBJ2-7; D unresolved. This CDR3 is 14 amino acids long. Germline CDR1 and CDR2: SEHNR and FQNEAQ (reference sequence). Trimming removed 5 bases from V and 5 bases from J, with 16 bases in between. The CDR3 sequence is CASSHPQAQNEQYF. CDR3 DNA sequence: TGTGCCAGCAGCCACCCCCAGGCTCAAAACGAGCAGTACTTC.

This clonotype occurred a few times. At one end, the junction sequence differs from germline, possibly due to a read error. The chain combines TRBV7-9 with TRBJ2-5; 9 nucleotides match TRBD1. Germline lookup yields CDR1 SEHNR and CDR2 FQNEAQ (reference sequence). This CDR3 contains 15 residues. The CDR3 bases are TGTGCCAGCAGCTTACAAGGACAGGGGAGGGAGACCCGGTACTTC. Protein product: CASSLQGQGRETRYF.

This clonotype was counted at least ten times. V and J are TRBV3-1 and TRBJ1-2, with D possibly TRBD1 on 5 matching bases. This CDR3 has 16 residues. The V gene lost 1 base and the J gene lost 5 bases, with 17 bases spanning the gap. CDR1 is LGHDT, CDR2 YNNKEL, per germline (reference sequence). The CDR3 region has the DNA TGTGCCAGCAGCCAAGCCTGGGACGAGGCGGGATATGGCTACACCTTC. This translates into CASSQAWDEAGYGYTF.

This clonotype has a handful of counts. The rearrangement links TRBV29-1 to TRBJ1-2; the D is unclear. Between the trimmed V and J ends, which lost 5 bases and 8 bases, there was a span of 21 bases. The CDR3 runs 14 residues. In germline, CDR1 is SQVTM, CDR2 ANQGSEA. CDR3 in DNA: TGCAGCGTTCGGGTTCCTGTGGGAGGAGACGGCTACACCTTC. Its translation is CSVRVPVGGDGYTF.

The chain joins TRBV12-3 or TRBV12-4 to TRBJ1-2, with a possible D match to TRBD1 (5 bases). The germline V and J ends were trimmed by 8 bases and 7 bases, with 11 bases remaining between them. The CDR3 runs 11 residues. CDR3 sequence: CASATGTGYTF. CDR3 sequence (DNA): TGTGCCAGCGCCACCGGGACTGGCTACACCTTC.

This clonotype appeared many times. This chain joins TRBV15 and TRBJ2-1; no firm D call. Germline CDR1 LNHNV, CDR2 YYDKDF (reference sequence). Deletions cut 0 bases from V and 8 bases from J, with 14 bases between. The CDR3 has 15 amino acids. CDR3 amino acids: CATSREGASSYEQFF. The CDR3 DNA reads as TGTGCCACCAGCAGAGAAGGCGCTAGTAGTTATGAGCAGTTCTTC.

The sample holds many counts of this clonotype. The chain links TRBV7-9 to TRBJ2-7; 12 positions agree with TRBD2. From germline, CDR1 is SEHNR and CDR2 FQNEAQ (reference sequence). V lost 4 bases and J lost 6; bases outside the gene matches: 7. This CDR3 is 15 amino acids long. CDR3 nucleotide sequence: TGTGCCAGCAGCTCCTCTAGCGGGAGGGCCCTCGAGCAGTACTTC. Its translation: CASSSSSGRALEQYF. Full variable domain (remainder filled in from reference TRBV7-9 and TRBJ2-7): DTGVSQNPRHKITKRGQNVTFRCDPISEHNRLYWYRQTLGQGPEFLTYFQNEAQLEKSRLLSDRFSAERPKGSFSTLEIQRTEQGDSAMYLCASSSSSGRALEQYFGPGTRLTVT.

This clonotype was counted at least ten times. The rearrangement links TRBV28 to TRBJ2-7, with TRBD1 matching over 8 bases. The CDR3 runs to 13 residues. J gave up 3 bases and V 7 bases, and 5 bases lay outside the gene matches. Looked up from germline, CDR1 is MDHEN and CDR2 is SYDVKM. CDR3 in DNA: TGTGCCAGCACCCAACAGGGGGGCTACGAGCAGTACTTC. This gives the protein CASTQQGGYEQYF.

This clonotype has only a few counts. The J gene is TRBJ2-7, the V gene TRBV27, with TRBD2 identical over 7 bases. The ends lost 3 bases at V and 6 bases at J; junction bases unmatched: 2. From germline, CDR1 is MNHEY and CDR2 SMNVEV (reference sequence). The CDR3 runs to 12 residues. The CDR3 is CASSFGGVEQYF. CDR3 DNA sequence: TGTGCCAGCAGTTTTGGGGGGGTCGAGCAGTACTTC.

Many counts were recorded for this clonotype. The J gene is TRBJ1-3, the V gene TRBV2; D ambiguous. The length of the CDR3 is 13 residues. Germline CDR1 SNHLY, CDR2 FYNNEI. V lost 6 bases, J lost 0 bases, and 6 bases lay in between. The CDR3 DNA follows: TGTGCCAGCAGGGGTAGCTCTGGAAACACCATATATTTT. It encodes CASRGSSGNTIYF. The whole variable domain, remainder taken from reference TRBV2 and TRBJ1-3, is EPEVTQTPSHQVTQMGQEVILRCVPISNHLYFYWYRQILGQKVEFLVSFYNNEISEKSEIFDDQFSVERPDGSNFTLKIRSTKLEDSAMYFCASRGSSGNTIYFGEGSWLTVV.

This clonotype was seen more than once but under ten times. This sequence joins TRBV10-2 and TRBJ2-1; TRBD2 aligns across 16 bases. From germline, CDR1 is WSHSY and CDR2 SAAADI. There are 19 residues in the CDR3. Trimming took 3 bases from V and 1 from J; bases not matched to a gene: 6. CDR3 in DNA: TGCGCCAGCAGTGAAAGCGGGACTAGCGGGAGGGTGTCCTACAATGAGCAGTTCTTC. This sequence encodes CASSESGTSGRVSYNEQFF.